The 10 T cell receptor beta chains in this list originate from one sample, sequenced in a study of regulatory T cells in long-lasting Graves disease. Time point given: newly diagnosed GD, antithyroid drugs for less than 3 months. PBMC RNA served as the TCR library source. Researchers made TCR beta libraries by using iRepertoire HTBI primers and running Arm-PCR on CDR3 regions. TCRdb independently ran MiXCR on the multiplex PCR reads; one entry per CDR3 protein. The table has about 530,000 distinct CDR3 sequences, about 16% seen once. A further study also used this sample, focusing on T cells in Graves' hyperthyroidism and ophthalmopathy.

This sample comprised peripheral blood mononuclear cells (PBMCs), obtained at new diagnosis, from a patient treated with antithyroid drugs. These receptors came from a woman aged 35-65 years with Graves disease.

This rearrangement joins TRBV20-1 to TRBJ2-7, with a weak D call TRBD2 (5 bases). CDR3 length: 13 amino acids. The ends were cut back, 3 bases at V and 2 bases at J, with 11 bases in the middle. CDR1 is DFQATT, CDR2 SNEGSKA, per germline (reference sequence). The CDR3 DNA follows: TGCAGTGCTAGCGGTAGCGCCACCTACGAGCAGTACTTC. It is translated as CSASGSATYEQYF.

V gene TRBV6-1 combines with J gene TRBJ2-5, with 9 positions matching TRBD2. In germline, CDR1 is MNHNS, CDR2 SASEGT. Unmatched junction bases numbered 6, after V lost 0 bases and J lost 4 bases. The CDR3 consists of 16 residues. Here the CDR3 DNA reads TGTGCCAGCAGTGAAGCAGGGCGGGGGGGAAGAGAGACCCAGTACTTC. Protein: CASSEAGRGGRETQYF.

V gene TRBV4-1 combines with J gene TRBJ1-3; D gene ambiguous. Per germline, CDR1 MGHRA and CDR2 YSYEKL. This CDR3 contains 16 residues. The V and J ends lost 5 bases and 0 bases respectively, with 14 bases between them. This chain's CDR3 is CASSTRPVSSGNTIYF. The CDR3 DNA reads TGCGCCAGCAGCACCCGTCCCGTGAGCTCTGGAAACACCATATATTTT.

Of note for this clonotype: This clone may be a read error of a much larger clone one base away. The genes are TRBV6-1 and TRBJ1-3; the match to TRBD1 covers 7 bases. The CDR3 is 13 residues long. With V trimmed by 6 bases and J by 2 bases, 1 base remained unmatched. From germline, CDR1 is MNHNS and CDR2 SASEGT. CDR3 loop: CASRQGAGNTIYF. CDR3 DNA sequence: TGTGCCAGCAGGCAGGGGGCTGGAAACACCATATATTTT.

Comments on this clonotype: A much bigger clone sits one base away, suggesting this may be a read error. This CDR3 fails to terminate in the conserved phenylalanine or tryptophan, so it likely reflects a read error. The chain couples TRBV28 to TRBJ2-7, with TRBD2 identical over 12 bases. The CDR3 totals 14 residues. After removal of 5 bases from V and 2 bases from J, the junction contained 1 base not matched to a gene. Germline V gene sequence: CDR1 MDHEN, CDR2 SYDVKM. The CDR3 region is CASSRTSGTYEQYS. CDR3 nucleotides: TGTGCCAGCAGTAGGACTAGCGGGACCTACGAGCAGTACTCC.

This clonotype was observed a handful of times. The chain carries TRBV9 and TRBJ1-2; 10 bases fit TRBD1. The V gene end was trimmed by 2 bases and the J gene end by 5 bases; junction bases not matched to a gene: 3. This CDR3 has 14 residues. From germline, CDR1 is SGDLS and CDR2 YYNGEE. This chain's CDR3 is CASSVGQGRYGYTF. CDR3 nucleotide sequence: TGTGCCAGCAGCGTGGGACAGGGGCGGTATGGCTACACCTTC.

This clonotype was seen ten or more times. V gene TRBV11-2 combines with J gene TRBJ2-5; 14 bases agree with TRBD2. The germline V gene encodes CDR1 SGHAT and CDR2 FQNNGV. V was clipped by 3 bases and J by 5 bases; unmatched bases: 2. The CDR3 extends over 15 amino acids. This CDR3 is CASSLTSGGGETQYF. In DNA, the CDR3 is TGTGCCAGCAGCTTGACTAGCGGGGGGGGGGAGACCCAGTACTTC.

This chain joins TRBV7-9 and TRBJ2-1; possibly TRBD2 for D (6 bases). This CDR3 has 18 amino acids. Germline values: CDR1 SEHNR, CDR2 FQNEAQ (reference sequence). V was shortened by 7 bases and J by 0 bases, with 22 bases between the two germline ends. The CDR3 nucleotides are TGTGCCAGCACCCCGCGAAGGCGAATGGGGGGCTCCTACAATGAGCAGTTCTTC. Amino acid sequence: CASTPRRRMGGSYNEQFF.

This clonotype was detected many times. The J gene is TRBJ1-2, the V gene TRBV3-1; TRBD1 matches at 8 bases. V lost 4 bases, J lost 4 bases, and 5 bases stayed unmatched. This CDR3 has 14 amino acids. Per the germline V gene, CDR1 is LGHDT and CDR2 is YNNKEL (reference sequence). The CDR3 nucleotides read TGTGCCAGCAGCCCGGCGGGGACAGGCTATGGCTACACCTTC. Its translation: CASSPAGTGYGYTF.

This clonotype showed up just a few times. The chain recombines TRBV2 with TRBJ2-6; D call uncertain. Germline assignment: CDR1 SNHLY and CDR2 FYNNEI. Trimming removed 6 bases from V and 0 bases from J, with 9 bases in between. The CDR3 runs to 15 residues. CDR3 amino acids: CASRTTASGANVLTF. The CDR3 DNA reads TGTGCCAGCAGAACCACAGCCTCTGGGGCCAACGTCCTGACTTTC.